These T cell receptor beta chains were read from a single sample in a study of cytomegalovirus exposure and HLA in healthy donors. Only in-frame clones appear in the TCRdb table, and some are missing; sequencing was by immunoSEQ multiplex PCR. Its table records fewer than 150,000 clones. Sequenced input: PBMCs. Source of these receptors: a young man in good health and CMV-seronegative. Both conserved end residues are part of each CDR3.

J: TRBJ2-5; V: TRBV19; CDR3: CASSRGLPPETQYF
J: TRBJ1-3; V: TRBV7-9; CDR3: CASSSAGQGGNTIYF
J: TRBJ2-3; V: TRBV7-3; CDR3: CASSLLAGGTDTQYF
J: TRBJ2-1; V: TRBV18; CDR3: CASSPSGNLYNEQFF
J: TRBJ1-2; V: TRBV28; CDR3: CASSLGGKGPYGYTF
J: TRBJ1-1; V: TRBV7-6; CDR3: CASSLAEVGNTEAFF
J: TRBJ2-6; V: TRBV28; CDR3: CASSPGRRGASGANVLTF
J: TRBJ1-1; V: TRBV19; CDR3: CASTINPGFGAFF
J: TRBJ2-3; V: TRBV5-1; CDR3: CASSRDSGRATDTQYF
J: TRBJ1-3; V: TRBV2; CDR3: CASSDYDITGDTIYF
J: TRBJ2-5; V: TRBV11-2; CDR3: CASSLGSLGRKETQYF
J: TRBJ2-7; V: TRBV2; CDR3: CASQKTELPYEQYF
J: TRBJ2-2; V: TRBV19; CDR3: CASSVASGYGGELFF
J: TRBJ2-1; V: TRBV5-5; CDR3: CASKLRDRGYNEQFF
J: TRBJ2-7; V: TRBV13; CDR3: CASSLWWAGNPYEQYF
J: TRBJ2-5; V: TRBV2; CDR3: CASSAQGVNGETQYF
J: TRBJ2-1; V: TRBV7-2; CDR3: CASSLAGVYNEQFF
J: TRBJ2-2; V: TRBV15; CDR3: CATSRDLTSGVTGELFF
J: TRBJ1-4; V: TRBV6-1; CDR3: CASREQGSRNEKLFF
J: TRBJ2-7; V: TRBV6-6; CDR3: CAGGAGGKYEQYF
J: TRBJ2-7; V: TRBV27; CDR3: CASSRRLALEQYF
J: TRBJ1-4; V: TRBV7-9; CDR3: CASSSVGTNEKLFF
J: TRBJ2-7; V: TRBV28; CDR3: CASSEGGNYEQYF
J: TRBJ2-5; V: TRBV5-6; CDR3: CASSSGTSGGRGTQYF
J: TRBJ2-1; V: TRBV9; CDR3: CASSGGVNYNEQFF
J: TRBJ1-2; V: TRBV6-1; CDR3: CASSAEDRRRNYDYTF
J: TRBJ1-1; V: TRBV15; CDR3: CATSRGFTGTLSTEAFF
J: TRBJ2-1; V: TRBV4-1; CDR3: CASSQDRRANEQFF
J: TRBJ1-1; V: TRBV23-1; CDR3: CASSYRGENTEAFF
J: TRBJ2-1; V: TRBV19; CDR3: CASTLTGWNEQFF
J: TRBJ2-7; V: TRBV19; CDR3: CASSDGVLGYEQYF
J: TRBJ2-7; V: TRBV18; CDR3: CASSQLGIRTGQSSQMKYF
J: TRBJ2-2; V: TRBV25-1; CDR3: CASSEWEGHTGELFF
J: TRBJ2-1; V: TRBV11-3; CDR3: CASSLGGTSGYNEQFF
J: TRBJ2-1; V: TRBV27; CDR3: CASSRATGGNEQFF
J: TRBJ1-5; V: TRBV7-9; CDR3: CASSLDAGDQPQHF
J: TRBJ1-2; V: TRBV4-1; CDR3: CASSRDGTFSGYTF
J: TRBJ2-6; V: TRBV14; CDR3: CASSQGGQGSDVLTF
J: TRBJ2-1; V: TRBV4-1; CDR3: CASSQVSGFRDRGNEQFF
J: TRBJ2-7; V: TRBV19; CDR3: CASSIAGVLGEQYF
J: TRBJ2-5; V: TRBV7-9; CDR3: CASSLQGKETQYF
J: TRBJ2-7; V: TRBV7-2; CDR3: CASSQQTGFHEQYF
J: TRBJ1-3; V: TRBV5-8; CDR3: CASSLVRGSGNTIYF
J: TRBJ2-7; V: TRBV7-2; CDR3: CASSPGQGALLEQYF
J: TRBJ1-2; V: TRBV27; CDR3: CASSDDGWGYTF
J: TRBJ2-7; V: TRBV9; CDR3: CASSVAPSGTTEQYF
J: TRBJ1-5; V: TRBV11-3; CDR3: CASSSPHRGANSNQPQHF
J: TRBJ2-3; V: TRBV5-1; CDR3: CASSFRASGGRPSTDTQYF
J: TRBJ2-2; V: TRBV28; CDR3: CASSSPYRARVTGELFF
J: TRBJ2-5; V: TRBV6-6; CDR3: CASTLIGAAGTQYF
J: TRBJ2-1; V: TRBV7-9; CDR3: CASSLGSTWSYNEQFF
J: TRBJ2-7; V: TRBV5-1; CDR3: CASSAWTGGISYEQYF
J: TRBJ1-4; V: TRBV18; CDR3: CASSPPEGREKLFF
J: TRBJ2-3; V: TRBV7-6; CDR3: CASSLMTGVSSDTQYF
J: TRBJ2-2; V: TRBV28; CDR3: CASRGGRTLNTGELFF
J: TRBJ1-4; V: TRBV6-6; CDR3: CASSYSREGEKLFF
J: TRBJ2-7; V: TRBV13; CDR3: CASSSPGTSGQSYEQYF
J: TRBJ2-2; V: TRBV4-1; CDR3: CASSQATGVGGGELFF
J: TRBJ2-1; V: TRBV9; CDR3: CASSVEGVRDNEQFF